The next 9 T cell receptor beta chains were all read from a single sample in a study of PD-1 blockade in classical Hodgkin lymphoma. The patients all showed relapse after autologous stem cell transplantation, while their brentuximab vedotin exposure varied. Profiling relied on immunoSEQ multiplex PCR, and the TCRdb table lists in-frame clones only, not all of them. The sample gives tens of thousands of clones, roughly 80% of which show up once; roughly 15% is in the top ten. This specimen consisted of peripheral blood mononuclear cells (PBMCs), obtained at baseline. These receptors were collected from a human donor with classical Hodgkin lymphoma.

The gene calls are TRBV4-2 and TRBJ2-3; 13 bases are a match to TRBD2. V was pared by 4 bases and J by 3 bases, with 7 bases of the junction left unmatched. Germline CDR1 reads LGHNA; CDR2 reads YNFKEQ. CDR3 length: 17 residues. CDR3 DNA sequence: TGTGCCAGCAGCCTAGCCGGGGGACTAGCGGGGACAGATACGCAGTATTTT. It translates to CASSLAGGLAGTDTQYF.

The V gene is TRBV19, the J gene TRBJ2-2; 12 nucleotides line up with TRBD1. The CDR3 spans 16 residues. The ends lost 5 bases at V and 6 bases at J; junction bases unmatched: 7. Per germline, CDR1 LNHDA and CDR2 SQIVND (reference sequence). In nucleotides, the CDR3 is TGTGCCAGTAGTCAGGGACAGGGGGCAGGATCCGGGGAGCTGTTTTTT. Its protein product is CASSQGQGAGSGELFF. The variable domain in full, with the rest retrieved from reference TRBV19 and TRBJ2-2, is DGGITQSPKYLFRKEGQNVTLSCEQNLNHDAMYWYRQDPGQGLRLIYYSQIVNDFQKGDIAEGYSVSREKKESFPLTVTSAQKNPTAFYLCASSQGQGAGSGELFFGEGSRLTVL.

This clone was counted between two and nine times. V usage is TRBV5-1 and J usage is TRBJ1-2; TRBD1 aligns across 7 bases. The CDR3 extends over 14 amino acids. V lost 2 bases, J lost 4 bases, and 5 bases stayed unmatched. From germline, CDR1 is SGHRS and CDR2 YFSETQ. The CDR3 DNA reads TGCGCCAGCAGCTTCGGGACAGCTTCCTATGGCTACACCTTC. Protein product: CASSFGTASYGYTF.

The V and J genes are TRBV6-6 and TRBJ2-5; D may be TRBD2 (6 bases). The CDR3 loop spans 14 amino acids. Between the trimmed V and J ends, which lost 6 bases and 5 bases, there was a span of 16 bases. The V gene's germline CDR1 is MNHNY and CDR2 SVGAGI (reference sequence). The CDR3 DNA is TGTGCCAGCAGCCTAACTAGCTCTCATGAGACCCAGTACTTC. Translation gives CASSLTSSHETQYF.

The V call is TRBV4-3, the J call TRBJ1-5; no clear D. This CDR3 is built from 16 residues. V was clipped by 0 bases and J by 1 base, with 10 bases between them. Germline V CDR1 and CDR2: LGHNA, YSLEER. CDR3 region: CASSQDHTGSNQPQHF. CDR3 sequence (DNA): TGCGCCAGCAGCCAAGATCATACTGGGAGCAATCAGCCCCAGCATTTT.

The J gene is TRBJ1-2, the V gene TRBV27; D gene unclear. The CDR3 spans 14 residues. Trimming shortened V by 7 bases and J by 4 bases, and 16 bases separated the two germline ends. From germline, CDR1 is MNHEY and CDR2 SMNVEV (reference sequence). CDR3 region: CASTSGPGGYGYTF. The CDR3 nucleotides read TGTGCCAGCACTTCTGGACCCGGCGGCTATGGCTACACCTTC.

Only one count was recorded for this clone. The J gene is TRBJ1-1, the V gene TRBV2, with TRBD1 matching 8 bases. The CDR3 spans 14 residues. Germline V lookup: CDR1 SNHLY, CDR2 FYNNEI. J was trimmed by 3 bases and V by 7 bases; bases with no gene match: 7. For the CDR3, the DNA is TGTGCCAGCAAGACAGGGGCGGGTGACACTGAAGCTTTCTTT. The encoded protein is CASKTGAGDTEAFF.

The chain joins TRBV12-5 to TRBJ2-7; D may match TRBD1 or TRBD2 (5 bases each). The CDR3 consists of 13 residues. From germline, CDR1 is LGHNT and CDR2 FRNRAP. V was clipped by 4 bases and J by 6 bases, with 13 bases between them. As DNA, the CDR3 is TGTGCTAGTGGTTGGGGACGAGGGGCCGAGCAGTACGTC. Amino acids: CASGWGRGAEQYV.

This clone appeared once. The chain is built from TRBV6-1 and TRBJ2-7; 10 nucleotides line up with TRBD2. The CDR3 is 15 residues long. Losses at the gene ends were 6 bases for V and 3 bases for J; bases not matched to a gene: 8. Germline V gives CDR1 MNHNS, CDR2 SASEGT. CDR3 amino acids: CASRALAGASYEQYV. CDR3 nucleotide sequence: TGTGCCAGCAGAGCCCTAGCGGGAGCTAGCTACGAGCAGTACGTC.